Shown below are 4 T cell receptor beta chains from a single sample sequenced in a study of blood T cell repertoires in COVID-19. Some clones are missing from TCRdb's copy, which holds only in-frame ones; the method was immunoSEQ multiplex PCR. The sample includes roughly 35,000 clones, under 90% seen only once; the top ten take about 12%. Material: peripheral blood. Receptors originate from a man in his sixties or seventies with acute or convalescent COVID-19.

The chain couples TRBV10-3 to TRBJ2-1, with D possibly matching TRBD2 (5 bases). The CDR3 covers 14 residues. The V gene's germline CDR1 is ENHRY and CDR2 SYGVKD. V lost 2 bases and J lost 3, with 8 bases in between. The chain's CDR3 is CAISEQGGYNEQFF. The CDR3 DNA is TGTGCCATCAGTGAGCAAGGAGGCTACAATGAGCAGTTCTTC.

This sequence joins TRBV7-2 and TRBJ2-2, with TRBD2 as a possible D gene (6 bases). The CDR3 runs 16 residues. V lost 5 bases, J lost 6 bases, and 19 bases lay in between. Looked up from germline, CDR1 is SGHTA and CDR2 is FQGNSA. The DNA of the CDR3 is TGTGCCAGCAGCCCCCGTAGCGGAGGGCTCCCCGGGGAGCTGTTTTTT. The encoded protein is CASSPRSGGLPGELFF.

This clone appeared once. The chain combines TRBV27 with TRBJ2-7; 7 bases match TRBD1. The germline V gene has CDR1 MNHEY and CDR2 SMNVEV (reference sequence). Trimming took 6 bases from V and 1 from J; bases not matched to a gene: 9. The length of the CDR3 is 15 residues. This CDR3 is CASRIRGQHSYEQYF. CDR3 DNA: TGTGCCAGCAGAATCCGGGGACAGCATTCCTACGAGCAGTACTTC.

This chain joins TRBV3-1 (or the pseudogene TRBV3-2) and TRBJ2-7; the D gene is possibly TRBD2 (5 bases). Trimming took off 0 bases at V and 3 bases at J, with 12 bases between the two ends. This CDR3 spans 15 amino acids. Per germline, CDR1 LGHDT and CDR2 YNNKEL (reference sequence). The CDR3 DNA follows: TGTGCCAGCAGCCAAGAGCACGGGGTTCTCTACGAGCAGTACTTC. It is translated as CASSQEHGVLYEQYF.